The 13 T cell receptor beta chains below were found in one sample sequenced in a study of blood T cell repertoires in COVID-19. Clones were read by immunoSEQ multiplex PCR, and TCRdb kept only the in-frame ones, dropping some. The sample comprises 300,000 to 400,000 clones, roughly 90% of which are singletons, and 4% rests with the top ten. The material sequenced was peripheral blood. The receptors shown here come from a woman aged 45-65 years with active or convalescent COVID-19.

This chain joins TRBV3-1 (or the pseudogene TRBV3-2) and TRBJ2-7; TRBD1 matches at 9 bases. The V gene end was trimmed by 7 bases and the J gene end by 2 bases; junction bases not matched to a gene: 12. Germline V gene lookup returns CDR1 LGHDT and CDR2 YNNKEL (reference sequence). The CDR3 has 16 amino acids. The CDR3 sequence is CASTLKVGTGTYEQYF. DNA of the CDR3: TGTGCCAGCACCCTCAAGGTGGGGACAGGGACCTACGAGCAGTACTTC.

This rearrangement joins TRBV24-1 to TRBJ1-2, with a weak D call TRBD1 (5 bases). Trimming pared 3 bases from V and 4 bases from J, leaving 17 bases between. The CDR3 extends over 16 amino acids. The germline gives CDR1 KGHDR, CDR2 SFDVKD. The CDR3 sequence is CATSDPSVQEFYGYTF. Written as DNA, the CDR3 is TGTGCCACCAGTGATCCCTCAGTACAGGAGTTCTATGGCTACACCTTC.

CDR3 protein: CASSQDLVVEREGSSYNEQFF. CDR3 nucleotide sequence: TGCGCCAGCAGCCAAGATTTAGTCGTCGAGCGGGAGGGGAGCTCCTACAATGAGCAGTTCTTC. This chain uses TRBV4-3 with TRBJ2-1, with TRBD2 identical over 10 bases. Unmatched junction bases numbered 14, after V lost 0 bases and J lost 0 bases. Germline values: CDR1 LGHNA, CDR2 YSLEER. This CDR3 has 21 amino acids.

This CDR3 is CAWKSGGAGNEQFF. The CDR3 nucleotides read TGTGCCTGGAAAAGCGGGGGGGCCGGGAATGAGCAGTTCTTC. V usage is TRBV30 and J usage is TRBJ2-1, with TRBD2 identical over 10 bases. V lost 4 bases to trimming and J lost 7 bases; unmatched junction nucleotides: 7. Germline V gene data show CDR1 as GTSNPN and CDR2 as SVGIG (reference sequence). This CDR3 region has 14 residues.

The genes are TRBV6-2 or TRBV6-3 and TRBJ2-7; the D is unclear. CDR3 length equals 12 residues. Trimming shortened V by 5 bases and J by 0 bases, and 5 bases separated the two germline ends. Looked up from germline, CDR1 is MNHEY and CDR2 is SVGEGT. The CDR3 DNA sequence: TGTGCCAGCAGTCACAGCTCCTACGAGCAGTACTTC. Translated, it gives CASSHSSYEQYF.

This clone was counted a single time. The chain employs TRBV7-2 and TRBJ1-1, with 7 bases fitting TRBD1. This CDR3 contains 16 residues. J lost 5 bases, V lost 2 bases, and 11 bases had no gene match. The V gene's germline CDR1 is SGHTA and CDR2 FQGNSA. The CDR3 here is CASSLLSRDRATEAFF. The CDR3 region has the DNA TGTGCCAGCAGCTTATTAAGCCGTGACAGGGCGACTGAAGCTTTCTTT.

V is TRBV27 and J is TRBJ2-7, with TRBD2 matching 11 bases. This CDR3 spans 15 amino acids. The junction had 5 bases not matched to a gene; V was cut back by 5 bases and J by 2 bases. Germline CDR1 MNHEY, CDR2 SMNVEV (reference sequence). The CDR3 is CASSLLAGVPYEQYF. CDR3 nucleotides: TGTGCCAGCAGTCTACTAGCGGGAGTGCCCTACGAGCAGTACTTC.

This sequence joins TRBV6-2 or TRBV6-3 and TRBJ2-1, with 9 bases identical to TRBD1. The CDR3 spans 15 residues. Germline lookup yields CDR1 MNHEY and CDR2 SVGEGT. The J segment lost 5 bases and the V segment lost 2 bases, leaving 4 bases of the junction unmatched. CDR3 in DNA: TGTGCCAGCAGTTACCCGGGACAGGGAAACAATGAGCAGTTCTTC. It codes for CASSYPGQGNNEQFF.

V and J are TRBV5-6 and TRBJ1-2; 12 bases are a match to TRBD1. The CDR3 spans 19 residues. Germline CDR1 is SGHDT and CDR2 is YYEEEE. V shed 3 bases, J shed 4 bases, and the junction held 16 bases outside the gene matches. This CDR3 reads CASSSFNSPVGQGAYGYTF. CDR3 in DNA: TGTGCCAGCAGCTCGTTTAATTCGCCGGTGGGACAGGGGGCCTATGGCTACACCTTC.

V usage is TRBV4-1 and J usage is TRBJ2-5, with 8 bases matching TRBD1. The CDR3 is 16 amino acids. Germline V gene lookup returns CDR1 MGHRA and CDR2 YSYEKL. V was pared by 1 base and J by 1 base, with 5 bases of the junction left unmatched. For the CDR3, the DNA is TGCGCCAGCAGCCAAGTGCGGACAGGGACCCAAGAGACCCAGTACTTC. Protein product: CASSQVRTGTQETQYF.

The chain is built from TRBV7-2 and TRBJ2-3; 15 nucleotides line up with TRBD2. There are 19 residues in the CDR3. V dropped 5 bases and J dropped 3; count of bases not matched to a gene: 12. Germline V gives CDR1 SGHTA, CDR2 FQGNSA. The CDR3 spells CASSVGLAGGPRVTDTQYF. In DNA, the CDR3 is TGTGCCAGCAGCGTTGGACTAGCGGGGGGGCCTCGTGTAACAGATACGCAGTATTTT.

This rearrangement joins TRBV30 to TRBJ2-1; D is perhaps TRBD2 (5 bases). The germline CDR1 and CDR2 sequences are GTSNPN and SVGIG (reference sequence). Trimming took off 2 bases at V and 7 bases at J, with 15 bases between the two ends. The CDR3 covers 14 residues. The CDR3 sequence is CAWSTPLERNEQFF. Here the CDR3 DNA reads TGTGCCTGGAGTACCCCACTAGAGCGGAATGAGCAGTTCTTC.

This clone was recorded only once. DNA for the CDR3: TGCAGTGCTAGTGCCGCCGTTTCCGGGACTAGCGGGAGTTGGGCCTACGAGCAGTACTTC. Translating gives CSASAAVSGTSGSWAYEQYF. The rearrangement links TRBV20-1 to TRBJ2-7; TRBD2 agrees at 14 bases. The V and J ends lost 3 bases and 2 bases, in that order; junction bases with no gene match: 18. CDR3 length: 20 amino acids. From germline, CDR1 is DFQATT and CDR2 SNEGSKA (reference sequence).